This T cell receptor (beta chain) was found in a study of human T cells and chemical hapten exposure. Background on the study: In the approximately 24-week study, patients were dosed weekly with diphenylcyclopropenone on the scalp throughout. Study-wide results and caveats: The donor cohort had alopecia, so its immune response may not match that of healthy people.

This clonotype has a count of ten or more. Its antigen remains unidentified. Time point described: pre-sensitization, week 0. Treatment in this sample: therapeutic diphenylcyclopropenone sensitization with weekly scalp DPC. The library labeled individual cDNA molecules by adding unique molecular identifiers to them. TCRdb reprocessed the RACE reads with MiXCR, giving one entry per CDR3 protein. The sample holds 80,000 to 95,000 distinct CDR3 sequences, around 10% seen once. Trimming took 6 bases from V and 6 from J, leaving 11 bases between them. CDR3 length equals 13 residues. Germline loops: CDR1 SGHTA, CDR2 FQGNSA.

The sequenced sample was whole blood, obtained in connection with sensitization to the hapten diphenylcyclopropenone (DPC). The sequence came from a woman in her 40s with alopecia areata. Some clones in this sample may be carry-over from other donors' samples. This chain joins TRBV7-2 and TRBJ2-2; possible D gene TRBD1, 6 bases. In DNA, the CDR3 is TGTGCCAGCAGTTCAGGGACATCCGGGGAGCTGTTTTTT. The encoded protein is CASSSGTSGELFF.